The sequence of this TCR beta chain was determined in a study of blood T cell repertoires in COVID-19. Study as a whole: COVID-19 samples collected from the United States, Italy and Spain covered acute and convalescent phases.

Here immunoSEQ multiplex PCR was the method, and the copy in TCRdb shows in-frame clones only, minus some. Of 400,000 or so clones listed, 70% to 90% are singletons. The CDR3 is 16 residues long. The germline CDR1 and CDR2 sequences are LNHDA and SQIVND (reference sequence). The V and J ends lost 5 bases and 0 bases respectively, with 16 bases between them. This clonotype originated in a man between 18 and 29 years old with COVID-19, enrolled during active disease. This chain connects TRBV19 to TRBJ1-2, with a possible D match to TRBD1 (5 bases). Sequenced input: peripheral blood. CDR3 residues: CASSPHRGIANYGYTF. The CDR3 nucleotides read TGTGCCAGTAGTCCTCACCGGGGGATAGCTAACTATGGCTACACCTTC.